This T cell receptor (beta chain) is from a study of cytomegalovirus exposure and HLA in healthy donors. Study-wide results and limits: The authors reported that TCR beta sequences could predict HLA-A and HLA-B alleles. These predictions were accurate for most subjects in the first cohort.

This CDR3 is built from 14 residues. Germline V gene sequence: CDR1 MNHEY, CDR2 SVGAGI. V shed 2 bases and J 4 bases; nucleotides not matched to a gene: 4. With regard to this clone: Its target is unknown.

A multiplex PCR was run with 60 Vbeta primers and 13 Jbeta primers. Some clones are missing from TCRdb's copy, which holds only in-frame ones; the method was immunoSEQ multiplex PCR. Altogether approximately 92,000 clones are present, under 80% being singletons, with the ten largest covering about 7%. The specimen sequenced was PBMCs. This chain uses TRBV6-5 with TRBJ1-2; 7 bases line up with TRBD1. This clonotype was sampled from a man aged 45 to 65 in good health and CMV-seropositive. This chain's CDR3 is CASSYLDRAYGYTF. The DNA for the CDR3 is TGTGCCAGCAGTTACCTCGACAGGGCCTATGGCTACACCTTC.